The TCR beta chain under discussion was sequenced for a study of T cell changes during pregnancy in multiple sclerosis. Data came from immunoSEQ multiplex PCR; TCRdb stores just in-frame clones and leaves some out. Found here are around 56,000 clones, approximately 90% of them singletons; the top ten hold roughly 1.8%. The germline CDR1 and CDR2 sequences are SGHNT and YYREEE (reference sequence). V lost 2 bases to trimming and J lost 0 bases, with 6 bases between them. The CDR3 contains 15 residues. The receptor was isolated from a female donor with multiple sclerosis, enrolled in a pregnancy study. Specimen: peripheral blood, collected after pregnancy. J is TRBJ2-6 and V is TRBV5-4; D unresolved. CDR3 sequence (DNA): TGTGCCAGCAGCTTACAGATCTCTGGGGCCAACGTCCTGACTTTC. As protein: CASSLQISGANVLTF.